The following is a TCR beta chain sequence with its context. The data belong to a study of blood T cell repertoires in COVID-19. Methods used by the authors: Researchers report that nucleated cell counts were estimated from reference gene primer amplification. Method: immunoSEQ multiplex PCR; TCRdb's copy keeps in-frame clones and lacks some. V and J calls and clone size follow that table, whereas D and trimming were derived from the DNA. Of roughly 120,000 clones listed, roughly nine tenths are singletons. V was cut by 5 bases and J by 4 bases, with 11 bases left in between. Germline loops: CDR1 MNHEY, CDR2 SMNVEV (reference sequence). The CDR3 totals 13 residues.

The specimen was peripheral blood. The clonotype originates from a human donor in a cohort sampled during active COVID-19. The chain has TRBV27 and TRBJ1-2; tentatively, D is TRBD1 (6 bases). In nucleotides, the CDR3 is TGTGCCAGCAGTCAAGGACAGCCCTATGGCTACACCTTC. The encoded protein is CASSQGQPYGYTF.